This T cell receptor beta chain was observed in a study of vaccination effects on CD4 cells after COVID-19. Study summary: Relative to the second dose, post-vaccine samples were obtained a median of 72 days later.

Findings of the study overall: Convalescent patients numbered few in the study; early post-infection timepoints were missing entirely.

Within the ViraFEST assay, antigen-specific CD4+ T cells underwent expansion with viral peptide pools prior to sequencing. The authors isolated CD4+ T cells after 9 to 10 days of culture. Two doses of BNT162b2 or mRNA-1273 vaccine were administered to participants. Half of the medium was exchanged for IL-2 medium on both days 3 and 7. Looked up from germline, CDR1 is LGHDT and CDR2 is YNNKEL (reference sequence). V trimming: 8 bases; J trimming: 4 bases; junction bases outside the gene matches: 3. This CDR3 contains 12 residues. The method was immunoSEQ multiplex PCR; TCRdb's version includes in-frame clones alone and lacks a portion of them. The data show 25,000 or so clones, with more than 60% seen just once and 6.5% to 8% held by the top ten. On this clone: Its antigen remains unknown.

The chain couples TRBV3-1 (or the pseudogene TRBV3-2) to TRBJ2-7; 9 positions agree with TRBD1. Sequenced here: CD4+ T cells from PBMCs cultured with SARS-CoV-2 spike peptides, sampled after COVID-19 vaccination. The TCR sequence derives from a human donor who received a COVID-19 vaccine. CDR3 in DNA: TGTGCCAGCGGACAGGGGAAGTACGAGCAGTACTTC. It yields the protein CASGQGKYEQYF.